The 10 T cell receptor beta chains below come from one sample, sequenced in a study of cytomegalovirus exposure and HLA in healthy donors. The PCR used 60 Vbeta and 13 Jbeta primers. TCRdb's table, derived via immunoSEQ multiplex PCR, lists solely in-frame clones and lacks some. Of about 92,000 clones in the sample, 81% were seen once. Material for sequencing was PBMCs. The receptors come from a girl aged 2-15 years in good health and CMV-seropositive.

This rearrangement joins TRBV27 to TRBJ1-2; 7 positions match TRBD1. CDR1 and CDR2 (germline): MNHEY, SMNVEV (reference sequence). V shed 7 bases and J 7 bases; nucleotides not matched to a gene: 3. The CDR3 contains 11 residues. In DNA, the CDR3 is TGTGCCAGCACAGGGGGTGGTGGCTACACCTTC. Protein sequence: CASTGGGGYTF.

This clone was counted between two and nine times. This sequence joins TRBV28 and TRBJ2-5, with TRBD1 matching 10 bases. CDR1 MDHEN and CDR2 SYDVKM come from the germline V gene. CDR3 length: 18 amino acids. The V gene end was trimmed by 3 bases and the J gene end by 5 bases; junction bases not matched to a gene: 15. The CDR3 sequence: CASSFYFSGTGVVETQYF. For the CDR3, the DNA is TGTGCCAGCAGTTTCTACTTCTCCGGGACAGGGGTTGTGGAGACCCAGTACTTC.

The chain uses TRBV10-3 and TRBJ2-7; 11 nucleotides line up with TRBD2. Germline loops: CDR1 ENHRY, CDR2 SYGVKD. V lost 5 bases to trimming and J lost 1 base; unmatched junction nucleotides: 7. This CDR3 has 16 residues. Here the CDR3 reads CAISLDLAGGSYEQYF. CDR3 DNA sequence: TGTGCCATCAGTCTCGACCTAGCGGGAGGTTCCTACGAGCAGTACTTC.

The V and J genes are TRBV18 and TRBJ1-3; 8 nucleotides agree with TRBD1. V shed 6 bases and J 0 bases; nucleotides not matched to a gene: 10. The CDR3 runs to 17 residues. Germline loops: CDR1 KGHSH, CDR2 LQKENI. This CDR3 is CASSPGQVSYSGNTIYF. The CDR3 DNA sequence: TGTGCCAGCTCTCCGGGACAGGTGTCTTACTCTGGAAACACCATATATTTT.

This clone was observed a few times. The rearrangement joins TRBV7-9 to TRBJ2-1; no clear D gene. The CDR3 length is 11 residues. V lost 3 bases and J 7 bases, leaving 4 bases between the germline ends. Germline V gives CDR1 SEHNR, CDR2 FQNEAQ (reference sequence). CDR3 amino acids: CASSLSNEQFF. In DNA form, the CDR3 reads TGTGCCAGCAGCTTGTCGAATGAGCAGTTCTTC.

This chain connects TRBV10-3 to TRBJ1-1; possible D gene TRBD1, 5 bases. V was pared by 3 bases and J by 4 bases, with 9 bases between. CDR1 ENHRY and CDR2 SYGVKD come from the germline V gene. The CDR3 is 13 residues long. CDR3 loop: CAISEPGGTEAFF. In DNA, the CDR3 is TGTGCCATCAGTGAACCGGGGGGCACTGAAGCTTTCTTT.

The V call is TRBV29-1, the J call TRBJ1-1, with D perhaps TRBD1 (5 bases). The CDR3 is 13 residues long. Germline CDR1 is SQVTM and CDR2 is ANQGSEA. Trimming left V 1 base short and J 5 bases short, with 11 bases between. The CDR3 spells CSVEAMGGTEAFF. Here the CDR3 DNA reads TGCAGCGTTGAAGCCATGGGGGGGACTGAAGCTTTCTTT.

This chain joins TRBV29-1 and TRBJ1-4; 7 nucleotides align to TRBD1. The V and J ends lost 6 bases and 8 bases, in that order; junction bases with no gene match: 9. The CDR3 extends over 13 amino acids. Germline assignment: CDR1 SQVTM and CDR2 ANQGSEA. The CDR3 region is CSVDGTEGEKLFF. The CDR3 DNA follows: TGCAGCGTCGACGGGACAGAAGGAGAAAAACTGTTTTTT.

This clone was counted between two and nine times. The chain couples TRBV2 to TRBJ2-7, with TRBD2 matching over 11 bases. V dropped 6 bases and J dropped 2; count of bases not matched to a gene: 6. The germline V gene has CDR1 SNHLY and CDR2 FYNNEI. The CDR3 length is 15 residues. CDR3: CASSQLAGATYEQYF. CDR3 DNA: TGTGCCAGCAGCCAACTAGCGGGAGCAACCTACGAGCAGTACTTC.

This chain links TRBV6-6 with TRBJ1-2; no firm D call. V was cut by 8 bases and J by 5 bases, with 15 bases left in between. CDR1 is MNHNY, CDR2 SVGAGI, per germline (reference sequence). This CDR3 has 13 residues. The CDR3 DNA is TGTGCCAGCTCCCGGCAGGAGGCATATGGCTACACCTTC. Protein: CASSRQEAYGYTF.